This T cell receptor (beta chain) was sequenced in a study of cytomegalovirus exposure and HLA in healthy donors. The study, taken as a whole, reports: Most TCR sequences were uncommon, yet certain public TCRs appeared in many donors. Cytomegalovirus association was listed for 164 TCR beta chains.

Germline CDR1 and CDR2: SGHNT and YENEEA. The length of the CDR3 is 17 residues. V gave up 5 bases and J gave up 8 bases, with 25 bases separating them. This clone was detected only once. No antigen is known for it. TCRdb's copy holds only in-frame clones and misses some; the assay was immunoSEQ multiplex PCR. Of 150,000 to 200,000 clones in the sample, about 83% were seen once. The gene calls are TRBV11-3 and TRBJ2-1; a weak D match, TRBD2 (5 bases). The receptor was derived from a woman aged 18 to 35 in good health and CMV-seronegative. Material for sequencing was PBMCs. The CDR3 region has the DNA TGTGCCAGCAGCCCCCGTTCCCTGGCCAGCGGCGCCCATGAGCAGTTCTTC. This translates into CASSPRSLASGAHEQFF.